Below, 20 T cell receptor beta chains from the same sample are listed, as sequenced in a study of naive and memory T cell subsets. Both TRBC1 and TRBC2 were covered by a beta constant-region primer of two equimolar oligonucleotides. TCRdb re-analysed the UMI-ligation and nested PCR reads in MiXCR, keeping a single row per CDR3 protein. Among about 4,600 distinct CDR3 sequences listed, approximately 7.9% were seen once. The sequenced sample was CD4+ TEMRA cells from blood. The sample's subset: effector memory re-expressing CD45RA, CD45RA+ CD27-. These receptors were taken from a human donor in good health.

This clonotype was counted ten times or more. The rearrangement links TRBV5-1 to TRBJ2-1, with 13 nucleotides matching TRBD2. This CDR3 spans 19 amino acids. The V segment lost 1 base and the J segment 5 bases; nucleotides outside the gene matches: 12. The germline gives CDR1 SGHRS, CDR2 YFSETQ. CDR3 nucleotides: TGCGCCAGCAGCTTGTTCCAACTAGCGGGAGGGCCACCGGACAATGAGCAGTTCTTC. Translating it yields CASSLFQLAGGPPDNEQFF.

The sample holds many counts of this clonotype. The V gene is TRBV5-4, the J gene TRBJ1-3, with a possible D match to TRBD1 (5 bases). V was shortened by 4 bases and J by 2 bases, with 16 bases between the two germline ends. This CDR3 comprises 16 residues. Germline values: CDR1 SGHNT, CDR2 YYREEE (reference sequence). In nucleotides, the CDR3 is TGTGCCAGCAGCCTCGGGGGTCTGGGGGCTGGAAACACCATATATTTT. Amino acids: CASSLGGLGAGNTIYF. The variable domain in full, with the rest retrieved from reference TRBV5-4 and TRBJ1-3, is ETGVTQSPTHLIKTRGQQVTLRCSSQSGHNTVSWYQQALGQGPQFIFQYYREEENGRGNFPPRFSGLQFPNYSSELNVNALELDDSALYLCASSLGGLGAGNTIYFGEGSWLTVV.

This clonotype came up many times. The chain uses TRBV1 and TRBJ1-1. TRBV1 constitutes a pseudogene. CDR3 size: 14 residues. Here the CDR3 reads CTSSQELGNTEAFF. The DNA for the CDR3 is TGCACCAGCAGCCAAGAATTAGGGAACACTGAAGCTTTCTTT.

This clonotype was observed many times. The chain combines TRBV6-5 with TRBJ2-4; maybe TRBD2 (6 bases). Germline CDR1 and CDR2: MNHEY and SVGAGI. The CDR3 sequence is 16 residues long. The germline V and J ends were trimmed by 5 bases and 7 bases, with 21 bases remaining between them. The CDR3 here is CASSPGGSRSANIQYF. The CDR3 DNA reads as TGTGCCAGCAGTCCCGGGGGTAGCCGCAGCGCTAACATTCAGTACTTC.

This clonotype was detected ten times or more. The V and J genes are TRBV6-1 and TRBJ2-3; D unclear. V shed 1 base and J shed 3 bases, with 8 bases lying between them. CDR3 length equals 14 residues. Germline CDR1 reads MNHNS; CDR2 reads SASEGT. The CDR3 DNA reads as TGTGCCAGCAGTGAAGAGGCAAAAACAGATACGCAGTATTTT. Its protein is CASSEEAKTDTQYF.

V gene TRBV11-2 combines with J gene TRBJ2-7; D gene uncertain. The ends were cut back, 1 base at V and 3 bases at J, with 10 bases in the middle. The CDR3 sequence is 14 residues long. Germline CDR1 reads SGHAT; CDR2 reads FQNNGV. The CDR3 DNA is TGTGCCAGCAGCTTAGCGGACGCTTTCTACGAGCAGTACTTC. It codes for CASSLADAFYEQYF.

Judged by abundance, this clonotype is medium-sized. The genes are TRBV28 and TRBJ2-1; D is possibly TRBD2 (6 bases). The CDR3 extends over 14 amino acids. V shed 4 bases and J shed 7 bases, with 14 bases lying between them. Per the germline V gene, CDR1 is MDHEN and CDR2 is SYDVKM. In nucleotides, the CDR3 is TGTGCCAGCAGTTGGGCGGGGCCGAGAAATGAGCAGTTCTTC. Amino acid sequence: CASSWAGPRNEQFF.

The J gene is TRBJ2-5, the V gene TRBV20-1, with D possibly TRBD1 on 6 matching bases. Looked up from germline, CDR1 is DFQATT and CDR2 is SNEGSKA (reference sequence). The CDR3 has 14 amino acids. V was clipped by 0 bases and J by 3 bases, with 11 bases between them. The CDR3 DNA reads as TGCAGTGCTAGAGAGGTGGGGGCTAAAGAGACCCAGTACTTC. Residues: CSAREVGAKETQYF.

This clonotype has at least ten counts. The V and J genes are TRBV28 and TRBJ2-3; D gene unclear. V dropped 2 bases and J dropped 6 bases, with 6 bases sitting between them. The CDR3 is made up of 12 amino acids. Per germline, CDR1 MDHEN and CDR2 SYDVKM. The CDR3 DNA reads as TGTGCCAGCAGTTTAATCCTGGATACGCAGTATTTT. The encoded protein is CASSLILDTQYF.

This clonotype was recorded a few times. CDR3 DNA sequence: TGTGCCAGCAGCCGAGGGACAGGACTCACCGGGGAGCTGTTTTTT. Its translation: CASSRGTGLTGELFF. The J gene is TRBJ2-2, the V gene TRBV3-1; 8 bases align to TRBD1. J lost 4 bases, V lost 4 bases, and 5 bases had no gene match. From germline, CDR1 is LGHDT and CDR2 YNNKEL (reference sequence). The CDR3 totals 15 residues.

This clonotype was observed many times. This sequence joins TRBV5-1 and TRBJ2-1; the D is unclear. V lost 0 bases to trimming and J lost 9 bases, with 7 bases between them. Looked up from germline, CDR1 is SGHRS and CDR2 is YFSETQ. This CDR3 is built from 12 residues. The CDR3 DNA follows: TGCGCCAGCAGCTTGGGGGCCGTTGAGCAGTTCTTC. Protein product: CASSLGAVEQFF.

This clonotype occurred a few times. The chain carries TRBV2 and TRBJ2-5, with 8 bases matching TRBD1. The CDR3 length is 15 residues. With V trimmed by 7 bases and J by 4 bases, 11 bases remained unmatched. Germline V gene data show CDR1 as SNHLY and CDR2 as FYNNEI. CDR3 DNA sequence: TGTGCCAGCACCCCACCCGGGACAGGAGGAGAGACCCAGTACTTC. It encodes CASTPPGTGGETQYF. Complete variable domain (other parts from reference TRBV2 and TRBJ2-5): EPEVTQTPSHQVTQMGQEVILRCVPISNHLYFYWYRQILGQKVEFLVSFYNNEISEKSEIFDDQFSVERPDGSNFTLKIRSTKLEDSAMYFCASTPPGTGGETQYFGPGTRLLVL.

CDR3 protein: CASIDPGQVYGYTF. In DNA form, the CDR3 reads TGTGCCAGTATCGACCCGGGACAGGTCTATGGCTACACCTTC. The rearrangement joins TRBV19 to TRBJ1-2; 8 nucleotides line up with TRBD1. V dropped 7 bases and J dropped 4; count of bases not matched to a gene: 8. The CDR3 extends over 14 amino acids. CDR1 is LNHDA, CDR2 SQIVND, per germline (reference sequence).

The CDR3 sequence: CASSLVQFYDNEQFF. DNA of the CDR3: TGTGCCAGCAGCTTAGTCCAGTTTTATGACAATGAGCAGTTCTTC. The rearrangement uses TRBV7-9 and TRBJ2-1; no clear D. Trimming removed 1 base from V and 5 bases from J, with 12 bases in between. Germline loops: CDR1 SEHNR, CDR2 FQNEAQ (reference sequence). This CDR3 is 15 amino acids long.

This clonotype was seen many times. V and J are TRBV12-3 or TRBV12-4 and TRBJ2-5; D is unresolved. Trimming took 2 bases from V and 4 from J, leaving 8 bases between them. The CDR3 loop spans 13 amino acids. The DNA of the CDR3 is TGTGCCAGCAGTTTACGAACGTCAGAGACCCAGTACTTC. It specifies CASSLRTSETQYF.

This clonotype was observed a handful of times. The rearrangement uses TRBV10-3 and TRBJ2-5; D may be TRBD2 (6 bases). Trimming removed 1 base from V and 5 bases from J, with 17 bases in between. CDR1 and CDR2 (germline): ENHRY, SYGVKD. There are 16 residues in the CDR3. CDR3 protein: CAISELEGPTGETQYF. Here the CDR3 DNA reads TGTGCCATCAGTGAGTTGGAGGGCCCAACGGGGGAGACCCAGTACTTC.

This clonotype was seen a handful of times. The V gene is TRBV7-9, the J gene TRBJ2-3; the D is unclear. The CDR3 loop spans 16 amino acids. The V gene's germline CDR1 is SEHNR and CDR2 FQNEAQ (reference sequence). V was cut by 1 base and J by 6 bases, with 17 bases left in between. CDR3 residues: CASSLDEAPGMDTQYF. The CDR3 nucleotides are TGTGCCAGCAGCTTAGATGAGGCTCCGGGCATGGATACGCAGTATTTT.

The chain has TRBV18 and TRBJ1-2, with D possibly TRBD1 on 6 matching bases. V was shortened by 6 bases and J by 0 bases, with 14 bases between the two germline ends. Germline lookup yields CDR1 KGHSH and CDR2 LQKENI. The CDR3 covers 15 residues. CDR3 loop: CASSEYREANYGYTF. The CDR3 region has the DNA TGTGCCAGCTCCGAATACAGGGAGGCTAACTATGGCTACACCTTC. Complete variable domain (other parts from reference TRBV18 and TRBJ1-2): NAGVMQNPRHLVRRRGQEARLRCSPMKGHSHVYWYRQLPEEGLKFMVYLQKENIIDESGMPKERFSAEFPKEGPSILRIQQVVRGDSAAYFCASSEYREANYGYTFGSGTRLTVV.

At least ten counts were recorded for this clonotype. The chain has TRBV12-3 or TRBV12-4 and TRBJ2-3, with TRBD2 as a possible D gene (6 bases). The CDR3 spans 14 residues. The V end lost 8 bases, the J end lost 2 bases, and 14 bases lay between the germline ends. The CDR3 region is CASASGGITDTQYF. CDR3 nucleotides: TGTGCCAGCGCCTCCGGAGGGATCACAGATACGCAGTATTTT.

Only a few counts were recorded for this clonotype. The V gene is TRBV20-1, the J gene TRBJ1-1; D unclear. Germline assignment: CDR1 DFQATT and CDR2 SNEGSKA (reference sequence). Between the trimmed V and J ends, which lost 3 bases and 3 bases, there was a span of 11 bases. The CDR3 sequence is 13 residues long. The CDR3 bases are TGCAGTGCTAGTACCCAGGTCGACACTGAAGCTTTCTTT. This codes for CSASTQVDTEAFF.